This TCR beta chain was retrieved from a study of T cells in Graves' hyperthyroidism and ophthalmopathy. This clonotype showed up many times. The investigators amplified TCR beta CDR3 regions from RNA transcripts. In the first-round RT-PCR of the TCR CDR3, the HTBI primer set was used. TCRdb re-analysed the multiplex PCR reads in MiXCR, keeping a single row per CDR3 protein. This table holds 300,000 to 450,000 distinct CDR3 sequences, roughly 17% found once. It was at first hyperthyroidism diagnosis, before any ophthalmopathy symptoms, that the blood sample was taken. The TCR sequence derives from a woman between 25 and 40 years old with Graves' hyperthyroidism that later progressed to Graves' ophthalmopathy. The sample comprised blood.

The CDR3: CASSPVEEYEQFF. CDR3 coding DNA: TGTGCCAGCTCACCAGTGGAAGAGTATGAGCAGTTCTTC. This sequence joins TRBV18 and TRBJ2-1, with D hard to call. V lost 2 bases and J 8 bases, leaving 10 bases between the germline ends. CDR3 length: 13 residues. Germline CDR1 is KGHSH and CDR2 is LQKENI.